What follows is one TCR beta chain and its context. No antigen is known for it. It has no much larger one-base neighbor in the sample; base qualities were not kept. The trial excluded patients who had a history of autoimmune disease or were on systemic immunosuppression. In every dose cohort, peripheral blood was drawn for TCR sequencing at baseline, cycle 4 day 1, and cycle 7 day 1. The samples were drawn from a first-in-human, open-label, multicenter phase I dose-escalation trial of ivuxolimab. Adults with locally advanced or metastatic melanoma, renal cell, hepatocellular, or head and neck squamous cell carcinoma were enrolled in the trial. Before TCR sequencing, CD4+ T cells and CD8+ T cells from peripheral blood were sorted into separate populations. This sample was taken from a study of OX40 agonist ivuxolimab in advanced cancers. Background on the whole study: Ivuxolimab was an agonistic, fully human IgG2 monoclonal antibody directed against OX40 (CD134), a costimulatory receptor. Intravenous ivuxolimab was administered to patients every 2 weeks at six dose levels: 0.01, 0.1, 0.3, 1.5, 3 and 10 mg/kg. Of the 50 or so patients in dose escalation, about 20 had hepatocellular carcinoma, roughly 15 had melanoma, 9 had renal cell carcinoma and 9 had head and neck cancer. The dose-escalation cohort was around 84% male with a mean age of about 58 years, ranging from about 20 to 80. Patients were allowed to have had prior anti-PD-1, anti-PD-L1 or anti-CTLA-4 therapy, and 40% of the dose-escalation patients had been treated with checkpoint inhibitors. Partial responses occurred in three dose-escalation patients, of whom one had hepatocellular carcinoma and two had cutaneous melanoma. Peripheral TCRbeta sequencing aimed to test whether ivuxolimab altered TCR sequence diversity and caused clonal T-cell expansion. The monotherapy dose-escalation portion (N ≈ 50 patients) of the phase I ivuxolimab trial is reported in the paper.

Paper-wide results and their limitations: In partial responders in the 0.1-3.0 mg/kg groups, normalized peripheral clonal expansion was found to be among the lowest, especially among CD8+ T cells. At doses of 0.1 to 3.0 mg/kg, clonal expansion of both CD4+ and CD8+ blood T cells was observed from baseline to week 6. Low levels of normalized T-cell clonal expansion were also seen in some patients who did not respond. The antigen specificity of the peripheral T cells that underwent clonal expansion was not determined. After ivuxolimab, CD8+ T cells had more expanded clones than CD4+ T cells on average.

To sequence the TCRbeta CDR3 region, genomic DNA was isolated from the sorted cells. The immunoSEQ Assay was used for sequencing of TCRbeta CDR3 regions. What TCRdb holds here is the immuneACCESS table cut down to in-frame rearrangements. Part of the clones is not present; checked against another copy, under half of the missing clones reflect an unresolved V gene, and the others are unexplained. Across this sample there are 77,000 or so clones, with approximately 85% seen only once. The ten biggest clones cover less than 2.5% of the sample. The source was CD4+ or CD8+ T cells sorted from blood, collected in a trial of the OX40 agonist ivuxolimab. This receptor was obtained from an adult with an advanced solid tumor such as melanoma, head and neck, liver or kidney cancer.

The sequenced DNA: TGCGCCAGCAGCTTGACGGGGGCCGGGGCCAACGTCCTGACTTTC. Its protein is CASSLTGAGANVLTF. In this chain, TRBV5-1 is recombined with TRBJ2-6; the D segment may tentatively be TRBD1 or TRBD2, each giving 6 matched bases. CDR1 is given as SGHRS and CDR2 as YFSETQ, both from the germline V gene. From cysteine to phenylalanine, the CDR3 is 15 amino acids long. Left in the record is the CDR3 DNA by itself, 45 bases read in frame from the first base. The V end loses 1 base and the J end loses 4 bases, and a stretch of 9 bases separates them.